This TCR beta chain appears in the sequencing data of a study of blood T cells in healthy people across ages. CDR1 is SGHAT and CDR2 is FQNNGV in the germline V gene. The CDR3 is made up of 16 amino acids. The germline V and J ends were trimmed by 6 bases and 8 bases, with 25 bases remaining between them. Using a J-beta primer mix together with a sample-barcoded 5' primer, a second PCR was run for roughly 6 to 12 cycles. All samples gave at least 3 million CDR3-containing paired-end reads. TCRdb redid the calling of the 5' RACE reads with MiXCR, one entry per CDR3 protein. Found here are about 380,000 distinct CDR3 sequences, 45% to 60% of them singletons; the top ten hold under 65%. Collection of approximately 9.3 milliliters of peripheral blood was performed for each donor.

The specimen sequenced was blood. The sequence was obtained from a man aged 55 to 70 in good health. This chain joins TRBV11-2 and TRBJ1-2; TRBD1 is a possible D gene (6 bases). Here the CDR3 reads CASRPPEIQGWWGYTF. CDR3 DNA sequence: TGTGCCAGCAGACCTCCTGAGATACAGGGATGGTGGGGCTACACCTTC.